This T cell receptor (beta chain) emerged from a study of cytomegalovirus exposure and HLA in healthy donors (dated by TCRdb to about 2017). For the study in its entirety: A later analysis indicated that the roughly 130 validation repertoires were generated on the platform also employed for the 650 to 850 repertoires of the first cohort. To predict cytomegalovirus infection status, the study brought together high-throughput TCR immunosequencing, statistical association of individual TCRs with disease status, and machine learning. A separate validation cohort of some 130 different subjects was used in addition to the roughly 700-subject first cohort. The aim of the study was to test whether cataloging public T cell receptors could identify signatures of past pathogen exposure. The research as a whole found: The classifier was reported to diagnose cytomegalovirus status with high specificity and sensitivity in both the original cohort and the validation cohort. The authors suggested that the approach could potentially be generalized to other disease states and immunological phenotypes. Of the cluster scores, roughly 95% were above 0 in a later analysis, which found that TCRs clustered in the first cohort also tended to co-occur in the roughly 130 validation repertoires. While some public TCRs were present in many individuals, most TCR sequences turned up only very rarely across donors. A few of the identified cytomegalovirus-associated TCR beta chains were confirmed in vitro to be specific for cytomegalovirus antigens. A later analysis had no HLA typing for the validation cohort, so co-occurrence there was scored across all 130 or so repertoires. A total of 150 or so TCR beta chains were listed by the study as associated with cytomegalovirus.

For CDR1 and CDR2, the germline V gene (reference sequence) lists SSHAT and FNYEAQ. CDR3 length: 16 amino acids, cysteine to phenylalanine. The sequence is cut down to CDR3 DNA, 48 bases in frame from base 1. The donors belonged to the validation cohort of over a hundred subjects, which was separate from the roughly 670-subject first cohort. The library came from the immunoSEQ multiplex PCR assay. The source study handled its data this way. A statistical classification framework was developed to diagnose cytomegalovirus status using the catalog of TCR beta chain sequences. Here the immuneACCESS table is served through TCRdb, limited to in-frame sequences with V and J called. Missing clones are a known gap in these copies; in checked studies unresolved V genes cover under half, and the rest lacks a known reason. D and trimming come from the DNA, and the V and J calls and clone size come from that table. The sample records 150,000 to 180,000 clones, roughly 84% of which are singletons. The ten largest clones add up to 2.1% of the sample.

This clone was recorded once. Which antigen it targets is not known. At one boundary the junction diverges from the germline segment, which might be a read error. Sequencing was done on a sample of PBMCs. This sequence was found in a human donor in good health. This sequence uses TRBV7-7 and TRBJ1-1, with the D gene not clear enough to name. The bases read TGTGCTAGCAGCAACGAGCTCCCCCTGATGAACACTGAAGCTTTCTTT. It is translated as CASSNELPLMNTEAFF.